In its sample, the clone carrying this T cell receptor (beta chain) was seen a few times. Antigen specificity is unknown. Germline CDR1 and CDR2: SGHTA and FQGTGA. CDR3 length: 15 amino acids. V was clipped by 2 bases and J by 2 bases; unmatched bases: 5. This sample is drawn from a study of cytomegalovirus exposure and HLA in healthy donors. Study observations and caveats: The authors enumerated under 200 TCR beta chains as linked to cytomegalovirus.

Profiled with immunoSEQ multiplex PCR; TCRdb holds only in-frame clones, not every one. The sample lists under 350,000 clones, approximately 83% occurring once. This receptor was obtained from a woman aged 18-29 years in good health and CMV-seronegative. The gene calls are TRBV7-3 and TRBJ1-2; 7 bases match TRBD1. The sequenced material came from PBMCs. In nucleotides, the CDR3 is TGTGCCAGCAGCTTAGAGAAGGGACAGAACTATGGCTACACCTTC. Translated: CASSLEKGQNYGYTF.